The 22 T cell receptor beta chains listed next were all sequenced from one sample in a study of Ad26.COV2.S vaccination and SARS-CoV-2 variants. Here immunoSEQ multiplex PCR was the method, and the copy in TCRdb shows in-frame clones only, minus some. This sample has over 400,000 clones, with about nine tenths found just once. Treatment reported: around 19 received Ad26.COV2.S at low or high dose, single or two shots; roughly five received placebo; per-sample allocation not given. All samples were drawn on day 63, counting from the first vaccine or placebo injection. This sample comprised peripheral blood, obtained in a trial of Ad26.COV2.S vaccine versus placebo. These receptors were obtained from a person between 18 and 60 years old who received the Ad26.COV2.S COVID-19 vaccine or a placebo.

This sequence joins TRBV7-9 and TRBJ2-3; the match to TRBD2 covers 7 bases. This CDR3 comprises 13 residues. The V gene end was trimmed by 10 bases and the J gene end by 5 bases; junction bases not matched to a gene: 9. Germline-derived CDR1 and CDR2 are SEHNR and FQNEAQ (reference sequence). Here the CDR3 reads CATQRGMRDTQYF. The DNA for the CDR3 is TGTGCCACCCAGCGGGGCATGCGAGATACGCAGTATTTT.

The chain links TRBV4-3 to TRBJ2-5; D gene uncertain. The V end lost 0 bases, the J end lost 5 bases, and 10 bases lay between the germline ends. The V gene's germline CDR1 is LGHNA and CDR2 YSLEER. The CDR3 is made up of 14 amino acids. CDR3 amino acids: CASSQDGFRETQYF. CDR3 bases: TGCGCCAGCAGCCAAGATGGATTTCGGGAGACCCAGTACTTC.

The V and J genes are TRBV10-3 and TRBJ1-3, with D possibly TRBD1 on 6 matching bases. Germline assignment: CDR1 ENHRY and CDR2 SYGVKD. Trimming stripped 8 bases from V and 6 bases from J, with 14 bases between. This CDR3 is 13 amino acids long. CDR3 residues: CAIGREGENTIYF. CDR3 sequence (DNA): TGTGCCATCGGCAGGGAGGGGGAAAACACCATATATTTT.

V usage is TRBV29-1 and J usage is TRBJ1-2, with D maybe TRBD1 (6 bases). The CDR3 covers 11 residues. Looked up from germline, CDR1 is SQVTM and CDR2 is ANQGSEA. The V and J ends lost 1 base and 6 bases respectively, with 6 bases between them. The CDR3 DNA reads TGCAGCGTTGAAGCAGGGGATGGCTACACCTTC. Protein sequence: CSVEAGDGYTF.

V and J are TRBV3-1 (or the pseudogene TRBV3-2) and TRBJ2-7, with TRBD1 matching 9 bases. Germline loops: CDR1 LGHDT, CDR2 YNNKEL (reference sequence). There are 15 residues in the CDR3. The ends lost 3 bases at V and 3 bases at J; junction bases unmatched: 6. The DNA for the CDR3 is TGTGCCAGCAGCCAGCCGGGACAGGGAGGCTACGAGCAGTACTTC. Its translation is CASSQPGQGGYEQYF.

CDR3 DNA: TGTGCCAGCAGCCTCCTCCCAGGACCGGGTTACGAGCAGTACTTC. It is translated as CASSLLPGPGYEQYF. The genes are TRBV5-8 and TRBJ2-7; no firm D call. Trimming cost V 4 bases and J 4 bases, with 18 bases left between them. The CDR3 runs 15 residues. The germline CDR1 and CDR2 sequences are SGHTS and YDEGEE.

This chain links TRBV9 with TRBJ1-6; D call uncertain. The CDR3 extends over 17 amino acids. V was cut by 0 bases and J by 0 bases, with 10 bases left in between. Looked up from germline, CDR1 is SGDLS and CDR2 is YYNGEE. The CDR3 nucleotides read TGTGCCAGCAGCGTAGCGGCCAGGAGCTCCTATAATTCACCCCTCCACTTT. Its translation is CASSVAARSSYNSPLHF. The full variable domain, with the rest looked up from reference TRBV9 and TRBJ1-6, is DSGVTQTPKHLITATGQRVTLRCSPRSGDLSVYWYQQSLDQGLQFLIQYYNGEERAKGNILERFSAQQFPDLHSELNLSSLELGDSALYFCASSVAARSSYNSPLHFGNGTRLTVT.

The chain has TRBV5-1 and TRBJ2-5, with D perhaps TRBD1 or TRBD2 (6 bases each). The CDR3 is 16 residues long. Germline lookup yields CDR1 SGHRS and CDR2 YFSETQ. Trimming removed 6 bases from V and 5 bases from J, with 23 bases in between. CDR3 amino acids: CASTRGPPGTGETQYF. CDR3 nucleotides: TGCGCCAGCACCCGGGGGCCCCCCGGAACCGGGGAGACCCAGTACTTC.

The gene calls are TRBV30 and TRBJ1-6; 7 positions match TRBD1. The germline V gene encodes CDR1 GTSNPN and CDR2 SVGIG (reference sequence). The length of the CDR3 is 15 residues. V lost 4 bases to trimming and J lost 4 bases; unmatched junction nucleotides: 7. CDR3 DNA sequence: TGTGCCTGGAATGGGCAGGGGGGGTATAATTCACCCCTCCACTTT. Its protein product is CAWNGQGGYNSPLHF.

The V gene is TRBV3-1 (or the pseudogene TRBV3-2), the J gene TRBJ2-7; TRBD2 is a possible D gene (7 bases). Germline V gene data show CDR1 as LGHDT and CDR2 as YNNKEL (reference sequence). CDR3 length equals 14 residues. Deletions cut 2 bases from V and 6 bases from J, with 14 bases between. The chain's CDR3 is CASSQRTRGGEQYF. The CDR3 DNA reads TGTGCCAGCAGCCAACGAACAAGGGGGGGCGAGCAGTACTTC.

V is TRBV4-3 and J is TRBJ2-4; a possible D gene is TRBD1 (6 bases). This CDR3 contains 16 residues. Per germline, CDR1 LGHNA and CDR2 YSLEER. V lost 2 bases and J 3 bases, leaving 14 bases between the germline ends. The CDR3 region is CASSQRQVDGKNIQYF. The DNA for the CDR3 is TGCGCCAGCAGCCAACGACAGGTGGATGGCAAAAACATTCAGTACTTC.

The gene calls are TRBV27 and TRBJ1-5; 9 bases agree with TRBD1. The ends lost 5 bases at V and 7 bases at J; junction bases unmatched: 15. This CDR3 contains 17 residues. Germline V gene data show CDR1 as MNHEY and CDR2 as SMNVEV (reference sequence). CDR3 nucleotide sequence: TGTGCCAGCAGTCCTCATCTGGGACAGGGATGGGCCCAGCCCCAGCATTTT. This gives the protein CASSPHLGQGWAQPQHF.

There are a few counts of this clone. V is TRBV7-9 and J is TRBJ1-6; TRBD1 is a possible D gene (5 bases). This CDR3 is built from 15 residues. The ends were cut back, 0 bases at V and 7 bases at J, with 10 bases in the middle. CDR1 SEHNR and CDR2 FQNEAQ come from the germline V gene (reference sequence). The CDR3 is CASSLALGGNSPLHF. The CDR3 bases are TGTGCCAGCAGCTTAGCGCTGGGGGGGAATTCACCCCTCCACTTT.

With respect to this clone: Other nucleotide sequences from this sample produce the same CDR3. The V call is TRBV6-5, the J call TRBJ1-3; D is unresolved. Germline loops: CDR1 MNHEY, CDR2 SVGAGI. The CDR3 totals 14 residues. Trimming pared 3 bases from V and 0 bases from J, leaving 6 bases between. The DNA for the CDR3 is TGTGCCAGCAGTTATGTCTCCTCTGGAAACACCATATATTTT. Amino acid sequence: CASSYVSSGNTIYF.

The chain recombines TRBV6-5 with TRBJ2-5, with D uncertain. Germline CDR1 MNHEY, CDR2 SVGAGI. The CDR3 is made up of 13 amino acids. Trimming took 3 bases from V and 5 from J, leaving 10 bases between them. This chain's CDR3 is CASSYGHKETQYF. The DNA for the CDR3 is TGTGCCAGCAGTTATGGGCATAAGGAGACCCAGTACTTC.

This rearrangement joins TRBV5-1 to TRBJ2-1; D is unresolved. The V and J ends lost 1 base and 10 bases respectively, with 18 bases between them. CDR3 length equals 15 residues. The germline V gene has CDR1 SGHRS and CDR2 YFSETQ. As DNA, the CDR3 is TGCGCCAGCAGCTTGTCGCGACCCCCCGCGGAGGAGCAGTTCTTC. This codes for CASSLSRPPAEEQFF.

V is TRBV5-6 and J is TRBJ1-1, with D uncertain. The length of the CDR3 is 13 residues. The germline V gene has CDR1 SGHDT and CDR2 YYEEEE. Trimming cost V 1 base and J 2 bases, with 6 bases left between them. CDR3 nucleotides: TGTGCCAGCAGCTTGAGCGATAACACTGAAGCTTTCTTT. Its translation is CASSLSDNTEAFF. The variable domain in full, completed from reference TRBV5-6 and TRBJ1-1, reads DAGVTQSPTHLIKTRGQQVTLRCSPKSGHDTVSWYQQALGQGPQFIFQYYEEEERQRGNFPDRFSGHQFPNYSSELNVNALLLGDSALYLCASSLSDNTEAFFGQGTRLTVV.

The chain links TRBV21-1 to TRBJ2-3; the DNA was not compared with TRBD1, the D call given in the table. TRBV21-1 is tagged as a pseudogene. This CDR3 is built from 19 residues. In DNA form, the CDR3 reads TGTGCCAGCAGCAAAGCGCCGAGCAGACAACCTTTGAGCACAGATACGCAGTATTTT. Translating gives CASSKAPSRQPLSTDTQYF.

J is TRBJ2-7 and V is TRBV15, with 8 nucleotides matching TRBD1. Trimming at V came to 4 bases and at J to 6 bases, leaving 17 bases not matched to a gene. This CDR3 contains 17 residues. From germline, CDR1 is LNHNV and CDR2 YYDKDF (reference sequence). The CDR3: CATSTGAGQGVWGEQYF. The CDR3 DNA is TGTGCCACCAGCACAGGAGCTGGACAGGGTGTTTGGGGCGAGCAGTACTTC.

The chain uses TRBV9 and TRBJ2-6, with D tentatively TRBD1 (6 bases). V was shortened by 0 bases and J by 3 bases, with 7 bases between the two germline ends. Germline V lookup: CDR1 SGDLS, CDR2 YYNGEE. The CDR3 is 15 amino acids. The CDR3 nucleotides read TGTGCCAGCAGCGTAGGGGGGCTTGGGGCCAACGTCCTGACTTTC. This encodes CASSVGGLGANVLTF.

CDR3 coding DNA: TGTGCCAGCAGTTTCGAAACAGGGAATGAGCAGTTCTTC. Amino acid sequence: CASSFETGNEQFF. The genes are TRBV6-5 and TRBJ2-1; D perhaps matches TRBD1 (6 bases). The V gene's germline CDR1 is MNHEY and CDR2 SVGAGI. The germline V and J ends were trimmed by 4 bases and 7 bases, with 11 bases remaining between them. This CDR3 comprises 13 residues.

This clone was detected only once. The chain carries TRBV6-1 and TRBJ1-5; 7 positions agree with TRBD1. V lost 0 bases and J lost 8; bases outside the gene matches: 7. Germline lookup yields CDR1 MNHNS and CDR2 SASEGT. The CDR3 totals 15 residues. CDR3 nucleotides: TGTGCCAGCAGTGAAGCCCTGACAGGGTTGGAGCCCCAGCATTTT. This translates into CASSEALTGLEPQHF.